These 32 T cell receptor beta chains originate from one sample sequenced in a study of vaccination and CD4 T cells after COVID-19. Indicated treatment: approximately 11-day PBMC culture with coronavirus spike peptide pools or control peptides (ViraFEST assay). These TCRs are of unknown antigen specificity. Oncomine TCR Beta short-read sequencing was applied to DNA from cultured CD4+ T cells. One entry per CDR3 protein results from TCRdb running MiXCR on the PCR reads. The profile covers about 15,000 distinct CDR3 sequences, with about 44% appearing a single time and 9% to 15% taken by the ten largest. What was sequenced was CD4+ T cells from blood, cultured in vitro. The receptors come from a human donor who had recovered from COVID-19.

The chain is built from TRBV19 and TRBJ1-5; a weak D match, TRBD1 (6 bases). Germline V gene lookup returns CDR1 LNHDA and CDR2 SQIVND (reference sequence). V shed 7 bases and J shed 7 bases, with 20 bases lying between them. The CDR3 is 15 residues long. The CDR3 reads CASKPQGRSEQPQHF. DNA of the CDR3: TGTGCCAGTAAACCCCAGGGGAGGAGTGAACAGCCCCAGCATTTT.

Here the CDR3 DNA reads TGTGCCAGCAGTACCCACGCCTTGGGGAACACTGAAGCTTTCTTT. It translates to CASSTHALGNTEAFF. The chain has TRBV27 and TRBJ1-1; D unclear. The CDR3 is 15 amino acids. Trimming removed 5 bases from V and 1 base from J, with 14 bases in between. Germline loops: CDR1 MNHEY, CDR2 SMNVEV (reference sequence).

CDR3 DNA: TGTGCCAGCAGCCTCTCCGTAAGAACCTACAATGAGCAGTTCTTC. Protein: CASSLSVRTYNEQFF. This chain joins TRBV28 and TRBJ2-1, with unresolved D. V was pared by 6 bases and J by 2 bases, with 14 bases between. CDR1 is MDHEN, CDR2 SYDVKM, per germline. CDR3 length: 15 residues.

The chain has TRBV5-1 and TRBJ2-3; TRBD2 matches 8 bases. Trimming at V came to 3 bases and at J to 2 bases, leaving 11 bases not matched to a gene. The germline V gene encodes CDR1 SGHRS and CDR2 YFSETQ. The CDR3 contains 17 residues. CDR3 loop: CASSSLRGGGTTDTQYF. The CDR3 nucleotides are TGCGCCAGCAGCTCACTGCGAGGCGGGGGGACCACAGATACGCAGTATTTT. Using reference TRBV5-1 and TRBJ2-3 for the parts outside the CDR3, the full variable domain is KAGVTQTPRYLIKTRGQQVTLSCSPISGHRSVSWYQQTPGQGLQFLFEYFSETQRNKGNFPGRFSGRQFSNSRSEMNVSTLELGDSALYLCASSSLRGGGTTDTQYFGPGTRLTVL.

A few counts support this clonotype. The gene calls are TRBV12-3 or TRBV12-4 and TRBJ1-2; a possible D gene is TRBD1 (6 bases). Trimming stripped 3 bases from V and 3 bases from J, with 8 bases between. CDR3 size: 13 residues. As DNA, the CDR3 is TGTGCCAGCAGTTTGGACAGTTACTATGGCTACACCTTC. Translating it yields CASSLDSYYGYTF.

This clonotype has only a few counts. The J gene is TRBJ1-1, the V gene TRBV28; D is unclear. The germline V and J ends were trimmed by 7 bases and 8 bases, with 17 bases remaining between them. The CDR3 has 13 residues. The germline V gene encodes CDR1 MDHEN and CDR2 SYDVKM. CDR3 in DNA: TGTGCCAGCATTGGGGAAGTTTCTAGCGAAGCTTTCTTT. The encoded protein is CASIGEVSSEAFF.

The chain carries TRBV20-1 and TRBJ2-1, with a possible D match to TRBD2 (5 bases). The CDR3 loop spans 14 amino acids. Germline V gives CDR1 DFQATT, CDR2 SNEGSKA (reference sequence). The germline V and J ends were trimmed by 0 bases and 9 bases, with 15 bases remaining between them. The CDR3 sequence is CSARDRRARPEQFF. CDR3 DNA sequence: TGCAGTGCTAGAGATCGGCGGGCAAGGCCTGAGCAGTTCTTC.

The chain has TRBV19 and TRBJ1-1; D is unresolved. This CDR3 has 14 amino acids. Germline V lookup: CDR1 LNHDA, CDR2 SQIVND (reference sequence). V was trimmed by 3 bases and J by 2 bases, leaving 10 bases between them. The CDR3 protein is CASSMPTPNTEAFF. DNA of the CDR3: TGTGCCAGTAGTATGCCGACCCCTAACACTGAAGCTTTCTTT.

The J gene is TRBJ2-1, the V gene TRBV7-8, with D perhaps TRBD2 (6 bases). V gave up 2 bases and J gave up 1 base, with 15 bases separating them. Germline V CDR1 and CDR2: SGHVS, FQNEAQ. The CDR3 covers 17 residues. The CDR3 bases are TGTGCCAGCAGCTTACAAGCGGCGGGAAGGTCCTACAATGAGCAGTTCTTC. Amino acid sequence: CASSLQAAGRSYNEQFF.

The gene calls are TRBV4-1 and TRBJ2-3, with 8 bases identical to TRBD1. Per germline, CDR1 MGHRA and CDR2 YSYEKL. After removal of 0 bases from V and 8 bases from J, the junction contained 4 bases not matched to a gene. The CDR3 totals 14 residues. Here the CDR3 reads CASSQDWTGFTQYF. The CDR3 DNA reads TGCGCCAGCAGCCAAGACTGGACAGGGTTTACGCAGTATTTT.

This chain links TRBV28 with TRBJ2-7; 10 bases are shared with TRBD2. J lost 0 bases, V lost 7 bases, and 6 bases had no gene match. The V gene's germline CDR1 is MDHEN and CDR2 SYDVKM. The CDR3 runs 15 residues. The CDR3 region has the DNA TGTGCCAGCACAGGACTAGCGGCCAACTCCTACGAGCAGTACTTC. Protein: CASTGLAANSYEQYF.

The chain links TRBV4-1 to TRBJ2-7; D unresolved. This CDR3 has 13 residues. CDR1 and CDR2 (germline): MGHRA, YSYEKL. V was pared by 4 bases and J by 4 bases, with 11 bases between. The DNA for the CDR3 is TGCGCCAGCAGCCTAGGACCCTTATACGAGCAGTACTTC. Amino acid sequence: CASSLGPLYEQYF.

This clonotype was found a few times. The rearrangement uses TRBV19 and TRBJ1-2; 8 nucleotides agree with TRBD1. The CDR3 has 16 residues. V was clipped by 2 bases and J by 8 bases; unmatched bases: 13. Per germline, CDR1 LNHDA and CDR2 SQIVND (reference sequence). The CDR3 loop is CASSIQGARNYGGYTF. Here the CDR3 DNA reads TGTGCCAGTAGTATACAGGGGGCCCGGAACTATGGCGGCTACACCTTC.

V usage is TRBV19 and J usage is TRBJ1-2; D remains unclear. V lost 5 bases, J lost 3 bases, and 13 bases lay in between. There are 14 residues in the CDR3. Per germline, CDR1 LNHDA and CDR2 SQIVND (reference sequence). CDR3 region: CASSGRWVDYGYTF. For the CDR3, the DNA is TGTGCCAGTAGTGGGCGGTGGGTGGACTATGGCTACACCTTC.

CDR3 nucleotide sequence: TGTGCCAGCAGCTCGGACGGGTTAGCGGGATTCCATTTTAGCACAGATACGCAGTATTTT. Amino acid sequence: CASSSDGLAGFHFSTDTQYF. The rearrangement joins TRBV7-2 to TRBJ2-3; 8 nucleotides match TRBD2. Germline V CDR1 and CDR2: SGHTA, FQGNSA. The CDR3 is 20 residues long. Unmatched junction bases numbered 18, after V lost 4 bases and J lost 0 bases.

The J gene is TRBJ2-2, the V gene TRBV25-1, with TRBD1 matching over 8 bases. The junction had 5 bases not matched to a gene; V was cut back by 3 bases and J by 5 bases. Germline V lookup: CDR1 MGHDK, CDR2 SYGVNS. The CDR3 extends over 15 amino acids. The CDR3 spells CASSDSGQVTGELFF. The CDR3 DNA follows: TGTGCCAGCAGTGATTCGGGACAGGTAACCGGGGAGCTGTTTTTT. The variable domain in full, with the rest retrieved from reference TRBV25-1 and TRBJ2-2, is EADIYQTPRYLVIGTGKKITLECSQTMGHDKMYWYQQDPGMELHLIHYSYGVNSTEKGDLSSESTVSRIRTEHFPLTLESARPSHTSQYLCASSDSGQVTGELFFGEGSRLTVL.

This chain uses TRBV4-3 with TRBJ1-5; TRBD1 is a possible D gene (5 bases). V was pared by 4 bases and J by 9 bases, with 28 bases between. Germline lookup yields CDR1 LGHNA and CDR2 YSLEER. This CDR3 spans 18 amino acids. The CDR3 loop reads CASSRHRDGPGENWPQHF. Here the CDR3 DNA reads TGCGCCAGCAGCCGACATCGGGACGGCCCGGGGGAAAATTGGCCCCAGCATTTT.

The chain couples TRBV4-1 to TRBJ2-7; 9 bases match TRBD2. The J segment lost 1 base and the V segment lost 1 base, leaving 2 bases of the junction unmatched. Germline values: CDR1 MGHRA, CDR2 YSYEKL. The CDR3 is 15 amino acids. The CDR3 here is CASSQVLAGSYEQYF. CDR3 in DNA: TGCGCCAGCAGCCAAGTCCTAGCGGGGTCCTACGAGCAGTACTTC.

The chain is built from TRBV29-1 and TRBJ2-1; the D is unclear. The germline V gene has CDR1 SQVTM and CDR2 ANQGSEA. Trimming removed 7 bases from V and 0 bases from J, with 10 bases in between. The CDR3 is made up of 13 amino acids. This CDR3 is CSAEPLSYNEQFF. CDR3 coding DNA: TGCAGCGCCGAGCCCCTCTCCTACAATGAGCAGTTCTTC.

This rearrangement joins TRBV24-1 to TRBJ2-3; 7 bases match TRBD2. The CDR3 is 15 residues long. Germline loops: CDR1 KGHDR, CDR2 SFDVKD. With 4 bases clipped from V and 2 bases from J, the junction kept 5 bases outside the gene matches. CDR3 amino acids: CATSEPGLNTDTQYF. The DNA for the CDR3 is TGTGCCACCAGTGAACCGGGACTAAACACAGATACGCAGTATTTT.

The V gene is TRBV7-9, the J gene TRBJ2-5, with 7 bases lining up with TRBD1. In germline, CDR1 is SEHNR, CDR2 FQNEAQ (reference sequence). The CDR3 runs to 15 residues. Losses at the gene ends were 0 bases for V and 5 bases for J; bases not matched to a gene: 6. The CDR3 bases are TGTGCCAGCAGCTTAGCGCGACAGGGTAGCGAGACCCAGTACTTC. This encodes CASSLARQGSETQYF.

The rearrangement joins TRBV5-5 to TRBJ1-1; no clear D. CDR1 is SGHKS, CDR2 YYEKEE, per germline (reference sequence). V lost 0 bases and J lost 11, with 20 bases in between. This CDR3 is 15 amino acids long. CDR3 sequence reads: CASSLAYGSPAGAFF. CDR3 sequence (DNA): TGTGCCAGCAGCTTGGCCTATGGCAGCCCGGCGGGGGCTTTCTTT.

The rearrangement uses TRBV5-1 and TRBJ2-5; 9 bases map to TRBD1. With V trimmed by 4 bases and J by 6 bases, 10 bases remained unmatched. The CDR3 loop spans 15 amino acids. CDR1 is SGHRS and CDR2 is YFSETQ in the germline V gene. The CDR3 here is CASSVTGTGLQTQYF. CDR3 DNA sequence: TGCGCCAGCAGCGTTACCGGGACAGGGCTACAGACCCAGTACTTC.

The chain uses TRBV20-1 and TRBJ2-3; no reliable D call. The CDR3 loop spans 11 amino acids. V dropped 0 bases and J dropped 9 bases, with 7 bases sitting between them. Germline CDR1 and CDR2: DFQATT and SNEGSKA (reference sequence). CDR3 DNA: TGCAGTGCTAGAGATTACCCCACGCAGTATTTT. This translates into CSARDYPTQYF.

The chain employs TRBV7-2 and TRBJ2-2; 7 bases align to TRBD1. The ends lost 0 bases at V and 0 bases at J; junction bases unmatched: 10. The germline V gene has CDR1 SGHTA and CDR2 FQGNSA. CDR3 length: 19 residues. In DNA, the CDR3 is TGTGCCAGCAGCTTAGCGCGAGGGTTCCAGGGGGCGAACACCGGGGAGCTGTTTTTT. Protein product: CASSLARGFQGANTGELFF. Filled out from reference TRBV7-2 and TRBJ2-2, the complete variable domain reads GAGVSQSPSNKVTEKGKDVELRCDPISGHTALYWYRQSLGQGLEFLIYFQGNSAPDKSGLPSDRFSAERTGGSVSTLTIQRTQQEDSAVYLCASSLARGFQGANTGELFFGEGSRLTVL.

There are a few counts of this clonotype. The chain couples TRBV10-3 to TRBJ2-5; the D is unclear. V lost 6 bases to trimming and J lost 0 bases, with 11 bases between them. Germline CDR1 and CDR2: ENHRY and SYGVKD. This CDR3 comprises 14 residues. The CDR3 is CAIRNQANQETQYF. CDR3 DNA sequence: TGTGCCATCAGGAATCAGGCGAACCAAGAGACCCAGTACTTC.

The rearrangement joins TRBV11-2 to TRBJ1-5; unclear D gene. This CDR3 has 14 amino acids. The V end was cut by 3 bases, the J end by 3 bases, with 9 bases between. Per the germline V gene, CDR1 is SGHAT and CDR2 is FQNNGV. CDR3 coding DNA: TGTGCCAGCAGCTTCCCGGGGAACAATCAGCCCCAGCATTTT. Translated: CASSFPGNNQPQHF.

The chain couples TRBV6-1 to TRBJ2-5; TRBD1 matches at 7 bases. Looked up from germline, CDR1 is MNHNS and CDR2 is SASEGT. The CDR3 has 14 amino acids. The J segment lost 2 bases and the V segment lost 6 bases, leaving 6 bases of the junction unmatched. CDR3 nucleotide sequence: TGTGCCAGCAGACAAGACAGGGAACAAGAGACCCAGTACTTC. Amino acid sequence: CASRQDREQETQYF.

In nucleotides, the CDR3 is TGTGCCAGCAGTCCCCCGACCCCAGGTTCAAAGACCCAGTACTTC. Its protein is CASSPPTPGSKTQYF. The rearrangement joins TRBV28 to TRBJ2-5; D is unclear. CDR3 length equals 15 residues. Per the germline V gene, CDR1 is MDHEN and CDR2 is SYDVKM. V was trimmed by 5 bases and J by 6 bases, leaving 19 bases between them. The variable domain in full, completed from reference TRBV28 and TRBJ2-5, reads DVKVTQSSRYLVKRTGEKVFLECVQDMDHENMFWYRQDPGLGLRLIYFSYDVKMKEKGDIPEGYSVSREKKERFSLILESASTNQTSMYLCASSPPTPGSKTQYFGPGTRLLVL.

The V call is TRBV10-3, the J call TRBJ1-6; unclear D gene. CDR3 length equals 15 residues. CDR1 is ENHRY, CDR2 SYGVKD, per germline. Trimming stripped 7 bases from V and 5 bases from J, with 15 bases between. CDR3 residues: CAINGVGRDNSPLHF. In DNA form, the CDR3 reads TGTGCCATCAATGGGGTAGGACGCGATAATTCACCCCTCCACTTT.

This clonotype was seen a few times. The genes are TRBV20-1 and TRBJ1-1; possible D gene TRBD1, 5 bases. Trimming shortened V by 0 bases and J by 6 bases, and 17 bases separated the two germline ends. The CDR3 sequence is 15 residues long. Germline V gene lookup returns CDR1 DFQATT and CDR2 SNEGSKA (reference sequence). As DNA, the CDR3 is TGCAGTGCTAGAGATCCGTCAGGGAAGGATGCTGAAGCTTTCTTT. It codes for CSARDPSGKDAEAFF.

This clonotype has more than one count but fewer than ten. V and J are TRBV10-3 and TRBJ2-5; 8 positions agree with TRBD1. The J segment lost 5 bases and the V segment lost 4 bases, leaving 9 bases of the junction unmatched. The V gene's germline CDR1 is ENHRY and CDR2 SYGVKD. The CDR3 loop spans 15 amino acids. CDR3 sequence reads: CAISVPTGAGETQYF. The CDR3 region has the DNA TGTGCCATCAGTGTCCCGACAGGGGCAGGGGAGACCCAGTACTTC.